The 8 T cell receptor beta chains below were found in one sample sequenced in a study of CD8+ T cells in alopecia areata. Investigators isolated RNA and reverse transcribed it into cDNA to act as the sequencing template. The repertoire was sequenced with immunoSEQ multiplex PCR; TCRdb's copy has only in-frame clones and lacks some. The table shows 4,400 or so clones, with over 65% occurring only once. Treatment indicated: oral pan-JAK inhibitor, 5-10 mg twice daily. Lesional scalp punch biopsies and peripheral blood came from alopecia areata patients. The starting material was skin, obtained at week 24, from a patient treated with tofacitinib. All receptors derive from a human donor with alopecia areata.

This clone was seen only a few times. The chain carries TRBV30 and TRBJ2-1, with 9 bases fitting TRBD2. The germline V gene encodes CDR1 GTSNPN and CDR2 SVGIG (reference sequence). This CDR3 comprises 17 residues. The trim removed 2 bases at V and 0 bases at J, leaving 8 bases unmatched. The CDR3, as DNA: TGTGCCTGGAGTCCACTCTTAGCGGGAGTCTCCTACAATGAGCAGTTCTTC. Amino acid sequence: CAWSPLLAGVSYNEQFF.

J is TRBJ1-6 and V is TRBV7-2, with a possible D match to TRBD1 (5 bases). Germline-derived CDR1 and CDR2 are SGHTA and FQGNSA. Trimming cost V 1 base and J 11 bases, with 9 bases left between them. CDR3 size: 13 residues. For the CDR3, the DNA is TGTGCCAGCAGCTTAGAGTGGGGGACACCCCTCCACTTT. Protein: CASSLEWGTPLHF.

This clone was observed a handful of times. The chain is built from TRBV2 and TRBJ2-3; D ambiguous. The CDR3 contains 13 residues. CDR1 SNHLY and CDR2 FYNNEI come from the germline V gene. The ends were cut back, 2 bases at V and 2 bases at J, with 5 bases in the middle. CDR3 DNA sequence: TGTGCCAGCAGTGAAACCCCCACAGATACGCAGTATTTT. Protein sequence: CASSETPTDTQYF.

The J gene is TRBJ2-1, the V gene TRBV10-3; TRBD1 might be the D (5 bases). V was trimmed by 6 bases and J by 4 bases, leaving 13 bases between them. CDR1 is ENHRY, CDR2 SYGVKD, per germline. This CDR3 comprises 14 residues. CDR3 sequence reads: CAIRYSDIYNEQFF. As DNA, the CDR3 is TGTGCCATCAGATACTCGGACATTTACAATGAGCAGTTCTTC.

The chain employs TRBV9 and TRBJ1-5, with 7 positions matching TRBD1. The CDR3 consists of 15 residues. V lost 3 bases to trimming and J lost 4 bases; unmatched junction nucleotides: 7. Germline V CDR1 and CDR2: SGDLS, YYNGEE. CDR3: CASSERGQTNQPQHF. The CDR3 bases are TGTGCCAGCAGCGAGAGGGGACAGACAAATCAGCCCCAGCATTTT.

The chain links TRBV22-1 to TRBJ1-2. TRBV22-1 is recorded as a pseudogene. There are 14 residues in the CDR3. CDR3 region: CPGRRTRKTYGYTF. DNA of the CDR3: TGTCCTGGGAGACGAACGAGAAAGACCTATGGCTACACCTTC.

The genes are TRBV10-3 and TRBJ2-7, with 10 positions matching TRBD2. The V gene end was trimmed by 6 bases and the J gene end by 5 bases; junction bases not matched to a gene: 13. Germline V gene sequence: CDR1 ENHRY, CDR2 SYGVKD. The CDR3 has 16 amino acids. The CDR3 spells CAIRRTSGLISDEQYF. Written as DNA, the CDR3 is TGTGCCATCAGGCGGACTAGCGGCCTTATTTCTGACGAGCAGTACTTC.

This clone was detected only a few times. The rearrangement joins TRBV11-2 to TRBJ2-1; unclear D gene. Germline V gives CDR1 SGHAT, CDR2 FQNNGV. This CDR3 has 18 amino acids. Trimming took off 0 bases at V and 0 bases at J, with 15 bases between the two ends. Here the CDR3 reads CASSLEPRTASSYNEQFF. DNA of the CDR3: TGTGCCAGCAGCTTAGAACCCCGGACGGCGAGCTCCTACAATGAGCAGTTCTTC.